Listed here are 18 T cell receptor beta chains from one sample, sequenced in a study of regulatory T cells in long-lasting Graves disease. Arm-PCR of CDR3 regions and iRepertoire HTBI primers were the basis on which TCR beta libraries were built. From the multiplex PCR reads, TCRdb called clonotypes with MiXCR, one entry per CDR3 protein. Of about 460,000 distinct CDR3 sequences listed, around a fifth are singletons. The sample's time point: persistent/refractory GD, antithyroid drugs over 5 years with positive TRAb. PBMC RNA served as the TCR library source. Sequenced here: peripheral blood mononuclear cells (PBMCs), sampled when the disease was refractory, from a patient treated with antithyroid drugs. The source is a female donor with Graves disease.

The chain combines TRBV6-1 with TRBJ2-1; TRBD2 agrees at 9 bases. The germline CDR1 and CDR2 sequences are MNHNS and SASEGT. The CDR3 extends over 15 amino acids. V dropped 8 bases and J dropped 0; count of bases not matched to a gene: 5. The CDR3 nucleotides are TGTGCCAGCCGGCGGGGGGGAAGCTCCTACAATGAGCAGTTCTTC. Translated, it gives CASRRGGSSYNEQFF.

This clonotype has ten or more counts. This rearrangement joins TRBV13 to TRBJ2-7; D uncertain. The germline V and J ends were trimmed by 3 bases and 0 bases, with 18 bases remaining between them. CDR1 and CDR2 from the germline V gene are PRHDT and FYEKMQ (reference sequence). This CDR3 region has 17 residues. The CDR3 DNA sequence: TGTGCCAGCAGCTTTCGGTACCGGCTCAAAGACTCCTACGAGCAGTACTTC. Translated: CASSFRYRLKDSYEQYF.

Remarks on this clonotype: One base away lies a much larger clone, so this may be a sequencing read error. The chain links TRBV19 to TRBJ1-1, with D tentatively TRBD1 (6 bases). The CDR3 consists of 15 residues. Looked up from germline, CDR1 is LNHDA and CDR2 is SQIVND (reference sequence). The CDR3 loop is CASSTRTRGRTEALF. The CDR3 region has the DNA TGTGCCAGTAGTACGCGTACGAGGGGGAGGACTGAAGCTCTCTTT.

This clonotype was seen repeatedly, ten times or more. This chain uses TRBV12-3 or TRBV12-4 with TRBJ2-5; weak D call: TRBD2 (5 bases). The CDR3 length is 13 residues. The V end lost 7 bases, the J end lost 4 bases, and 13 bases lay between the germline ends. The CDR3 loop is CASTKGEGETQYF. DNA for the CDR3: TGTGCCAGCACCAAGGGAGAAGGAGAGACCCAGTACTTC.

This clonotype was detected only a few times. The J gene is TRBJ2-7, the V gene TRBV19; D gene unclear. Trimming took off 6 bases at V and 5 bases at J, with 14 bases between the two ends. This CDR3 has 13 residues. Germline V gene data show CDR1 as LNHDA and CDR2 as SQIVND (reference sequence). The CDR3 spells CASRGDTRDEQYF. CDR3 DNA sequence: TGTGCCAGTAGGGGCGATACTCGGGACGAGCAGTACTTC. Complete variable domain (other parts from reference TRBV19 and TRBJ2-7): DGGITQSPKYLFRKEGQNVTLSCEQNLNHDAMYWYRQDPGQGLRLIYYSQIVNDFQKGDIAEGYSVSREKKESFPLTVTSAQKNPTAFYLCASRGDTRDEQYFGPGTRLTVT.

Regarding this clonotype: A junction boundary mismatches the germline segment, possibly from a read error. The chain is built from TRBV10-3 and TRBJ1-2; perhaps TRBD1 as D (5 bases). The CDR3 spans 13 residues. CDR1 and CDR2 (germline): ENHRY, SYGVKD. The CDR3 loop is CAISVVGPYGCTF. DNA for the CDR3: TGTGCCATCAGTGTAGTGGGGCCCTATGGCTGCACCTTC.

This chain uses TRBV7-9 with TRBJ2-6; D gene uncertain. There are 15 residues in the CDR3. Germline CDR1 SEHNR, CDR2 FQNEAQ (reference sequence). V was trimmed by 5 bases and J by 0 bases, leaving 8 bases between them. CDR3 coding DNA: TGTGCCAGCAGCCCCAATGTCTCTGGGGCCAACGTCCTGACTTTC. This translates into CASSPNVSGANVLTF.

The genes are TRBV10-3 and TRBJ2-1; 12 positions agree with TRBD2. J was trimmed by 6 bases and V by 2 bases; bases with no gene match: 5. The CDR3 runs 16 residues. The V gene's germline CDR1 is ENHRY and CDR2 SYGVKD. The CDR3 nucleotides read TGTGCCATCAGTGAGGGGCTAGCGGGAGGGCCCAATGAGCAGTTCTTC. Protein sequence: CAISEGLAGGPNEQFF.

This clonotype was found a few times. The chain has TRBV9 and TRBJ2-6; no reliable D call. The germline V and J ends were trimmed by 2 bases and 0 bases, with 3 bases remaining between them. Germline CDR1 SGDLS, CDR2 YYNGEE. This CDR3 is built from 14 residues. CDR3: CASSVSSGANVLTF. In DNA form, the CDR3 reads TGTGCCAGCAGCGTGAGCTCTGGGGCCAACGTCCTGACTTTC.

For this clonotype: A single base separates this from a much larger clone, so it may be a read error. This sequence joins TRBV12-3 or TRBV12-4 and TRBJ2-2, with D maybe TRBD2 (7 bases). This CDR3 has 15 residues. The DNA of the CDR3 is TGTGTCAGCAGTTTGGGGGGGCGAGGGACCGGGGAGCTGTTTTTT. Encoded protein: CVSSLGGRGTGELFF.

Many counts were recorded for this clonotype. The V and J genes are TRBV28 and TRBJ2-7; D remains unclear. The CDR3 is 13 amino acids. Deletions cut 8 bases from V and 4 bases from J, with 15 bases between. CDR1 and CDR2 from the germline V gene are MDHEN and SYDVKM. CDR3 DNA sequence: TGTGCCAGCGGTATCCCAACTCCTTACGAGCAGTACTTC. Amino acids: CASGIPTPYEQYF.

This chain connects TRBV6-1 to TRBJ2-2, with a tentative D call TRBD2 (5 bases). V gave up 7 bases and J gave up 6 bases, with 18 bases separating them. Germline V CDR1 and CDR2: MNHNS, SASEGT. The CDR3 loop spans 15 amino acids. As DNA, the CDR3 is TGTGCCAGCACCCGGGTACTAGGCGTGGCCGGGGAGCTGTTTTTT. Encoded protein: CASTRVLGVAGELFF.

This clonotype was counted a few times. The CDR3, as DNA: TGTGCCTGGAGTACGGCTAGCGGGGGGCGCCAAGAGACCCAGTACTTC. Its protein is CAWSTASGGRQETQYF. This chain uses TRBV30 with TRBJ2-5; 11 bases line up with TRBD2. Per germline, CDR1 GTSNPN and CDR2 SVGIG (reference sequence). Unmatched junction bases numbered 6, after V lost 2 bases and J lost 1 base. The CDR3 is 16 amino acids.

Ten or more counts support this clonotype. The chain has TRBV25-1 and TRBJ2-1; 12 positions agree with TRBD2. CDR1 and CDR2 (germline): MGHDK, SYGVNS. CDR3 length equals 13 residues. Trimming removed 7 bases from V and 7 bases from J; junction bases left unmatched: 2. The DNA of the CDR3 is TGTGCCAGCACACTAGCGGGGGGTAATGAGCAGTTCTTC. Encoded protein: CASTLAGGNEQFF.

There are many counts of this clonotype. The rearrangement joins TRBV20-1 to TRBJ1-1; D is possibly TRBD1 (6 bases). Germline CDR1 is DFQATT and CDR2 is SNEGSKA (reference sequence). This CDR3 has 13 amino acids. Trimming left V 3 bases short and J 1 base short, with 9 bases between. CDR3 DNA sequence: TGCAGTGCTAGGGTCAGGGGGAACACTGAAGCTTTCTTT. Residues: CSARVRGNTEAFF.

This clonotype was seen ten or more times. This chain uses TRBV2 with TRBJ2-2; D may correspond to TRBD1 or TRBD2 (5 bases each). V was trimmed by 2 bases and J by 1 base, leaving 14 bases between them. This CDR3 spans 17 amino acids. Germline V lookup: CDR1 SNHLY, CDR2 FYNNEI. This CDR3 is CASSERGGLLNTGELFF. The CDR3 nucleotides read TGTGCCAGCAGTGAAAGGGGCGGGCTTCTGAACACCGGGGAGCTGTTTTTT.

The table lists this clonotype with a count of one. The chain uses TRBV5-1 and TRBJ1-1; TRBD1 matches 7 bases. Trimming cost V 3 bases and J 4 bases; bases outside gene matches: 12. The germline V gene encodes CDR1 SGHRS and CDR2 YFSETQ. The CDR3 length is 16 residues. The CDR3 DNA is TGCGCCAGCAGCTGGACGGGACAGTGGGCGAGCACTGAAGCTTTCTTT. Its translation: CASSWTGQWASTEAFF.

Note on this clonotype: This sequence may be a read error, since a much larger clone differs from it by one base. V gene TRBV2 combines with J gene TRBJ2-1; unclear D gene. V lost 3 bases, J lost 10 bases, and 19 bases lay in between. Per germline, CDR1 SNHLY and CDR2 FYNNEI. The CDR3 sequence is 15 residues long. In nucleotides, the CDR3 is TGTGCCAGCAGTGATCCGGAGAGTCTGACCTACGAGCAGTTCTTC. The encoded protein is CASSDPESLTYEQFF.